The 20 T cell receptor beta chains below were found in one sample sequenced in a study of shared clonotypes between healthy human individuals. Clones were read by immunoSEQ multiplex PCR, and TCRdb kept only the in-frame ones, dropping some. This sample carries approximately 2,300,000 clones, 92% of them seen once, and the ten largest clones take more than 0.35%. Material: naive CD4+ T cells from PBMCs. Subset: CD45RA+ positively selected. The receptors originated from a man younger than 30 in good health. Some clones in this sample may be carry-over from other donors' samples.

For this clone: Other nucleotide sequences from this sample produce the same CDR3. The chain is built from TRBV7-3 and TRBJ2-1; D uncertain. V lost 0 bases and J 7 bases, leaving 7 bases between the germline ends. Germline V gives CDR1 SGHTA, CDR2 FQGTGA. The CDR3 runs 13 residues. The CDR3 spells CASSLTGKNEQFF. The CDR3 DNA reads TGTGCCAGCAGCTTAACAGGGAAGAATGAGCAGTTCTTC.

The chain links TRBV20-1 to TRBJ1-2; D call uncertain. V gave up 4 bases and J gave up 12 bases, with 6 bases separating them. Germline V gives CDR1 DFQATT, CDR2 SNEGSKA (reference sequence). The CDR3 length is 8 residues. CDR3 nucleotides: TGCAGTGCTAAGGGAAACACCTTC. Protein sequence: CSAKGNTF.

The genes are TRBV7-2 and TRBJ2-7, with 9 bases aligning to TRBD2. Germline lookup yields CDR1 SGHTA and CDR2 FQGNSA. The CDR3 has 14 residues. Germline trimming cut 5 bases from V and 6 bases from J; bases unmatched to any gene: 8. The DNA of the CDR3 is TGTGCCAGCAGCCTCGCGGGGGGGCGCGGCGAGCAGTACTTC. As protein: CASSLAGGRGEQYF.

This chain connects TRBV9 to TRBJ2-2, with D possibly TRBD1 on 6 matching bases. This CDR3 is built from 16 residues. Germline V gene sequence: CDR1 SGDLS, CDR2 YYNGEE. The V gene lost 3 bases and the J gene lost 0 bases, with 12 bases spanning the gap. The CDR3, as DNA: TGTGCCAGCAGCGCCCTTTGGACAGCGAACACCGGGGAGCTGTTTTTT. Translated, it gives CASSALWTANTGELFF.

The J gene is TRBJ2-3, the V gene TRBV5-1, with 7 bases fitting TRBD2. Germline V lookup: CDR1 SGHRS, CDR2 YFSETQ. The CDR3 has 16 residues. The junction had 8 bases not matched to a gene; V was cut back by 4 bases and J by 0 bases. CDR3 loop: CASSLERGESTDTQYF. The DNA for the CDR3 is TGCGCCAGCAGCCTCGAGCGGGGCGAAAGCACAGATACGCAGTATTTT. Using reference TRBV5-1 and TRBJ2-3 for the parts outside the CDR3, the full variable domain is KAGVTQTPRYLIKTRGQQVTLSCSPISGHRSVSWYQQTPGQGLQFLFEYFSETQRNKGNFPGRFSGRQFSNSRSEMNVSTLELGDSALYLCASSLERGESTDTQYFGPGTRLTVL.

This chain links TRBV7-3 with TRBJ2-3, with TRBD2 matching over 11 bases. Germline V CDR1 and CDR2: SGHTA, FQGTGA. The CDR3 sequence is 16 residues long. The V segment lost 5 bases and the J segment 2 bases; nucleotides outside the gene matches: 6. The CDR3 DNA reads TGTGCCAGCAGCCCAGGGACTAGCGGACACACAGATACGCAGTATTTT. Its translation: CASSPGTSGHTDTQYF.

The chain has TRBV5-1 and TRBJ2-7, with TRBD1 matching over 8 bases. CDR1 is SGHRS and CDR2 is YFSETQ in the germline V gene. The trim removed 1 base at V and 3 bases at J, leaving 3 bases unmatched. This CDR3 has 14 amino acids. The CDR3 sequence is CASSLLDRDYEQYF. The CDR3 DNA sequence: TGCGCCAGCAGCTTGCTGGACAGGGACTACGAGCAGTACTTC.

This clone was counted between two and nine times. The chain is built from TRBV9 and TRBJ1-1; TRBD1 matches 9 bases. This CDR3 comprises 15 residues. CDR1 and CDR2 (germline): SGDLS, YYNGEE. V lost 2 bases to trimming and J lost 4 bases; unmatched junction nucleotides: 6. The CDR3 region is CASSVTGGLSTEAFF. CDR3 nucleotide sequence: TGTGCCAGCAGCGTTACAGGGGGCCTTAGCACTGAAGCTTTCTTT.

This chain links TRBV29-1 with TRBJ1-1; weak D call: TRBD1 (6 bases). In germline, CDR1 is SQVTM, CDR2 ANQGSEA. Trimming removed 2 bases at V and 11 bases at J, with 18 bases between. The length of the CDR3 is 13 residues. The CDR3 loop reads CSVEPDRSVKAFF. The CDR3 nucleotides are TGCAGCGTTGAACCAGACAGGTCGGTTAAGGCTTTCTTT.

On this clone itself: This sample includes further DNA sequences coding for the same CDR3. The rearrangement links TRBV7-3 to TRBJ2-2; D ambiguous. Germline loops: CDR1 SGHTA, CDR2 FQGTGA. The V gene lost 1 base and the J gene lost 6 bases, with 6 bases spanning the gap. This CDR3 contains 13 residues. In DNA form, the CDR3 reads TGTGCCAGCAGCTTAAGCGGTGCCGGGGAGCTGTTTTTT. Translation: CASSLSGAGELFF.

The CDR3 DNA follows: TGTGCCAGCAGTTTAAGGGACAGGGGGCTGAGGGTAAATCAGCCCCAGCATTTT. Encoded protein: CASSLRDRGLRVNQPQHF. The chain has TRBV27 and TRBJ1-5, with 12 bases that match TRBD1. Per germline, CDR1 MNHEY and CDR2 SMNVEV (reference sequence). The CDR3 totals 18 residues. Trimming removed 2 bases from V and 4 bases from J; junction bases left unmatched: 9.

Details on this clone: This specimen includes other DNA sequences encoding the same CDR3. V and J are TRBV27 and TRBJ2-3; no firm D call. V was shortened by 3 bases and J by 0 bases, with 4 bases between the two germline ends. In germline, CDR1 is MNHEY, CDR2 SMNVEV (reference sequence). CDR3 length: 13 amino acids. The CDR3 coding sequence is TGTGCCAGCAGTTTCTTAAGCACAGATACGCAGTATTTT. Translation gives CASSFLSTDTQYF.

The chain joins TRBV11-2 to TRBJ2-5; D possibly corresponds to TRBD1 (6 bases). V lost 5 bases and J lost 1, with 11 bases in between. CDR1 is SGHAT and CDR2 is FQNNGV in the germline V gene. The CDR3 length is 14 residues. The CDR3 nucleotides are TGTGCCAGCAGCACCCGGACAGCCCAAGAGACCCAGTACTTC. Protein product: CASSTRTAQETQYF.

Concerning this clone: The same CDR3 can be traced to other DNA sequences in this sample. CDR3 in DNA: TGTGCCAGCAGTTTTGTCAGCACAGATACGCAGTATTTT. It yields the protein CASSFVSTDTQYF. The chain combines TRBV28 with TRBJ2-3; no clear D gene. This CDR3 is built from 13 residues. Trimming left V 3 bases short and J 0 bases short, with 4 bases between. The germline gives CDR1 MDHEN, CDR2 SYDVKM.

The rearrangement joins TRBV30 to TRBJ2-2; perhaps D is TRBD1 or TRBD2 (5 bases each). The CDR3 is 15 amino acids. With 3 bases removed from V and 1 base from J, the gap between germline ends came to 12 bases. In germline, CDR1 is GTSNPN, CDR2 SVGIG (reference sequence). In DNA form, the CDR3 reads TGTGCCTGGAGGGCCGGGACGGTGAACACCGGGGAGCTGTTTTTT. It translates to CAWRAGTVNTGELFF.

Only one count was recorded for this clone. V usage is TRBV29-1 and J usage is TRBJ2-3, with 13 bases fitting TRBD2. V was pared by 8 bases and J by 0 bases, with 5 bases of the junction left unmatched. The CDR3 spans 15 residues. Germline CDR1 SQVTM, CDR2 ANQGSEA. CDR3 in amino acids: CSSGLAGVSTDTQYF. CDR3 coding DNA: TGCAGCTCAGGACTAGCGGGAGTAAGCACAGATACGCAGTATTTT.

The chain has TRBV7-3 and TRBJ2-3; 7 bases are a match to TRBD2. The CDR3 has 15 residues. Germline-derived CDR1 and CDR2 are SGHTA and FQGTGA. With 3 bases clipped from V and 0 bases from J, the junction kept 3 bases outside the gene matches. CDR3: CASSFGEGSTDTQYF. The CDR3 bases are TGTGCCAGCAGCTTCGGGGAGGGGAGCACAGATACGCAGTATTTT.

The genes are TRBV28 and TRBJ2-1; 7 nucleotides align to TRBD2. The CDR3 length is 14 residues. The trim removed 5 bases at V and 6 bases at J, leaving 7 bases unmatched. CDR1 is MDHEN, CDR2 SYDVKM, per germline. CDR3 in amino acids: CASSTRTSLNEQFF. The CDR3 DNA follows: TGTGCCAGCAGTACTAGGACTAGTCTCAATGAGCAGTTCTTC.

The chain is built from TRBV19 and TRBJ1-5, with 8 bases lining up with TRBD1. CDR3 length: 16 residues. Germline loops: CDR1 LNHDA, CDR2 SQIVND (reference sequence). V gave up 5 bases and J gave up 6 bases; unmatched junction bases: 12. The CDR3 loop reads CASSLQDRVGGQPQHF. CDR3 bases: TGTGCCAGTAGTCTCCAGGACAGGGTGGGAGGTCAGCCCCAGCATTTT.

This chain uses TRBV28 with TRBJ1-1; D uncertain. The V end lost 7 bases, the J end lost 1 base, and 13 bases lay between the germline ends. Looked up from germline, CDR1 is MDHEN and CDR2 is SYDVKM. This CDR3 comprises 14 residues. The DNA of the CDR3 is TGTGCCAGCAACACTGGACTGGGGAACACTGAAGCTTTCTTT. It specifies CASNTGLGNTEAFF.